Listed below are T cell receptor beta chains from one sample, sequenced in a study of CD8+CD57+ T cells in acquired aplastic anemia. Using its own MiXCR run on the reads, TCRdb lists one record per CDR3 protein. The profile shows over 40,000 distinct CDR3 sequences, about 73% of them singletons. The material sequenced was sorted CD4+, CD8+, or CD8+CD57+ T cells (not recorded which) from PBMCs. Source of these receptors: a human donor in good health, serving as a control. CDR3s include the opening cysteine and the closing phenylalanine or tryptophan. The D gene is left open where the match is weak. Where a row states a size, it is once, few, many or the class of an expanded clone; other rows omit it.

clone_size j_call d_call v_call cdr3_nt cdr3_aa
. TRBJ2-6 . TRBV24-1 TGTGCCACCAGTGACCCGGGGAACACTGAAGCTTTC CATSDPGNTEAF
. TRBJ2-7 . TRBV6-1 TGTGCCAGCAGTCGGACGGAGACCTACGAGCAGTACTTC CASSRTETYEQYF
. TRBJ2-3 . TRBV7-9 TGTGCCAGCAGTTTAGTGGGGACCACAGATACGCAGTATTTT CASSLVGTTDTQYF
. TRBJ1-4 . TRBV19 TGTGCCAGTAGTAAAGGGACGCCGGATAATGAAAAACTGTTTTTT CASSKGTPDNEKLFF
. TRBJ2-1 . TRBV20-1 TGCAGTGCCAGAGGGTTTTTCGCCTACAATGAGCAGTTCTTC CSARGFFAYNEQFF
. TRBJ2-7 TRBD2 TRBV20-1 TGCAGTGCCCTCCCTAGCGGGGGGGCCTTCTACGAGCAGTACTTC CSALPSGGAFYEQYF
few TRBJ2-1 . TRBV11-2 TGTGCCAGCAGCTCTCGACTAGGTGGGGTGGATGAGCAGTTCTTC CASSSRLGGVDEQFF
. TRBJ2-5 TRBD1 TRBV29-1 TGCAGCGTTGAGGATGGACAGGGGAAAGAGACCCAGTACTTC CSVEDGQGKETQYF
. TRBJ1-5 . TRBV2 TGTGCCAGCAGGCCAAGGGGAGGTAGCAATCAGCCCCAGCATTTT CASRPRGGSNQPQHF
. TRBJ1-6 . TRBV15 TGTGCCACCAGCAGAGGCAGGGCATCACCCCTCCACTTT CATSRGRASPLHF
. TRBJ2-7 TRBD1 TRBV15 TGTGCCACCAGCAGAGAGAAGGGCAGGGGGTACTACGAGCAGTACTTC CATSREKGRGYYEQYF
. TRBJ1-6 TRBD1 TRBV15 TGTGCCAGCAGTCGCGGACAGGCGACTAATTCACCCCTCCACTTT CASSRGQATNSPLHF
. TRBJ2-1 . TRBV7-6 TGTGCCAGCAGCTTACCAAGGGGTTGGGAGCGGGACAATGAGCAGTTCTTC CASSLPRGWERDNEQFF
. TRBJ1-1 TRBD1 TRBV19 TGTGCCAGTAGTGCAAAGGGGGCGATGAACACTGAAGCTTTCTTT CASSAKGAMNTEAFF
. TRBJ1-2 . TRBV2 TGTGCCAGCAGTGAGGTCAGAACCACTCGGGGCTACACCTTC CASSEVRTTRGYTF
few TRBJ1-6 . TRBV2 TGTGCCAGCATGGGGGGGATCACTTCACCCCTCCACTTT CASMGGITSPLHF
. TRBJ1-2 . TRBV24-1 TGTGCCACCAGTGACTGGGACTCCGAGGGGCTCTATGGCTACACCTTC CATSDWDSEGLYGYTF
. TRBJ2-2 . TRBV19 TGTGCCAGTAGTGTCAGACCGAACACCGGGGAGCTGTTTTTT CASSVRPNTGELFF
. TRBJ1-2 . TRBV29-1 TGCAGCGTTTCAGGGTTTTACAGTGGCTACACCTTC CSVSGFYSGYTF
. TRBJ2-3 TRBD1 TRBV19 TGTGCCAGTAGGACAGGGGGGACGGATACGCAGTATTTT CASRTGGTDTQYF
. TRBJ1-6 . TRBV4-3 TGCGCCAGCAGCCAAGCGGCAGGCGATATGTCACCCCTCCACTTT CASSQAAGDMSPLHF
many TRBJ2-7 TRBD1 TRBV9 TGTGCCAGCAGCGTAGAGGGACAGGCCTACGAGCAGTACTTC CASSVEGQAYEQYF
few TRBJ1-2 TRBD1 TRBV7-9 TGTGCCAGCATCCCCGGTGGGCAGGGGGCCGATGGCTACACCTTC CASIPGGQGADGYTF
. TRBJ1-1 . TRBV2 TGTGCCAGCGCGGAGTCGGGCACTGAAGCTTTCTTT CASAESGTEAFF
. TRBJ2-5 TRBD1 TRBV2 TGTGCCAGCAGTTACGGGACAGGGGGCGGAGAGACCCAGTACTTC CASSYGTGGGETQYF
. TRBJ2-1 TRBD2 TRBV7-6 TGTGCCAGCAGCTTGGACCCGGGGGGAACCGGCAATGAGCAGTTCTTC CASSLDPGGTGNEQFF
. TRBJ2-7 . TRBV4-2 TGTGCCAGCAGCCAAGATTACACAGTTACAGGGAGCTCCTACGAGCAGTACTTC CASSQDYTVTGSSYEQYF
. TRBJ1-5 . TRBV5-6 TGTGCCAGCAGCTTGGGGCAGAGCAATCAGCCCCAGCATTTT CASSLGQSNQPQHF
. TRBJ2-3 . TRBV7-3 TGTGCCAGCAGCCAGAGACCGGGGCCCAACAATGAGCAGTATTTT CASSQRPGPNNEQYF
many TRBJ1-2 TRBD1 TRBV15 TGTGCCACCAGCCGAGGGGGGACAGGGCAGGGCTACACCTTC CATSRGGTGQGYTF
. TRBJ1-2 TRBD1 TRBV20-1 TGCAGTGCTAGTGTCGTGACAGGGGGCTATGGCTACACCTTC CSASVVTGGYGYTF
. TRBJ1-6 . TRBV25-1 TGTGCCAGCAGTGAATGGACAACCGGGAATTCACCCCTCCACTTT CASSEWTTGNSPLHF
. TRBJ2-3 TRBD2 TRBV10-3 TGTGCCATCAGTCGGACTAGCGGGGGACTGACAGATACGCAGTATTTT CAISRTSGGLTDTQYF
. TRBJ2-3 . TRBV7-8 TGTGCCAGCAGCTCCGGGACGGCCGGGCCTGGCACAGATACGCAGTATTTT CASSSGTAGPGTDTQYF
. TRBJ1-2 TRBD1 TRBV20-1 TGCAGTGCTGCAGGGGGGCTCAGCGGCTACACCTTC CSAAGGLSGYTF
. TRBJ2-1 . TRBV5-1 TGCGCCAGCAGCTTGAAGGCACCGAACAATGAGCAGTTCTTC CASSLKAPNNEQFF
medium-sized TRBJ1-1 . TRBV29-1 TGCAGCGCCGTGGGACAGAACACTGAAGCTTTCTTT CSAVGQNTEAFF
many TRBJ2-7 . TRBV7-9 TGTGCCAGCAGCTTAGAGGATTCCTACGAGCAGTACTTC CASSLEDSYEQYF
few TRBJ1-4 . TRBV24-1 TGTGCCACCAGTGATCCCCAAAGCAGTGAAAAACTGTTTTTT CATSDPQSSEKLFF
. TRBJ1-6 TRBD1 TRBV11-2 TGTGCCAGCATCCACGGGGGACAGGGGGCGGGTAATTCACCCCTCCACTTT CASIHGGQGAGNSPLHF
. TRBJ1-1 . TRBV11-2 TGTGCCAGCAGCTTAGTCTGGCGAGACACTGAAGCTTTCTTT CASSLVWRDTEAFF